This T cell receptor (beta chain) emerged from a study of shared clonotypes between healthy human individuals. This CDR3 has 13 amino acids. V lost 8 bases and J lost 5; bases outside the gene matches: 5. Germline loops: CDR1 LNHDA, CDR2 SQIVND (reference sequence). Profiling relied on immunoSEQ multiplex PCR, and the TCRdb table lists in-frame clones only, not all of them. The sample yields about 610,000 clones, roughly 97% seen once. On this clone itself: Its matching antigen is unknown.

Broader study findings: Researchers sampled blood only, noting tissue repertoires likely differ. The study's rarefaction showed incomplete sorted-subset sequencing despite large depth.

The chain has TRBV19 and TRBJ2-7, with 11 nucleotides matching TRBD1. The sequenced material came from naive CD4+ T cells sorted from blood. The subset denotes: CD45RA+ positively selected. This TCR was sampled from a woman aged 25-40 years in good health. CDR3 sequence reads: CASYPGQGDEQYF. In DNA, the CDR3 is TGTGCCAGTTACCCGGGACAGGGGGACGAGCAGTACTTC.